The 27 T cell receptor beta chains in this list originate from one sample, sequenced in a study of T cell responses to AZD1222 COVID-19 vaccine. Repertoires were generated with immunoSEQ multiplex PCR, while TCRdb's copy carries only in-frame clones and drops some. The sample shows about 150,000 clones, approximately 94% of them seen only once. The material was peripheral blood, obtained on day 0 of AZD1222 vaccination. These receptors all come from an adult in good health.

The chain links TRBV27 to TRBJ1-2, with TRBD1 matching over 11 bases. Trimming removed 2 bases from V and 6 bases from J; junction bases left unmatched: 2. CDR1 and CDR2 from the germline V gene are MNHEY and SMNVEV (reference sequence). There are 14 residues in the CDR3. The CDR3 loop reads CASSLRGQGDGYTF. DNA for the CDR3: TGTGCCAGCAGTTTAAGGGGACAGGGGGATGGCTACACCTTC.

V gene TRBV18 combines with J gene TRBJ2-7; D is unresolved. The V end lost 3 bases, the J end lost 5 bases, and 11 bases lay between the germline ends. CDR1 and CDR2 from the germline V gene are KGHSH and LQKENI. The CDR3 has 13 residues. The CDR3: CASSPQSMDEQYF. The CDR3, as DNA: TGTGCCAGCTCACCCCAGTCGATGGACGAGCAGTACTTC.

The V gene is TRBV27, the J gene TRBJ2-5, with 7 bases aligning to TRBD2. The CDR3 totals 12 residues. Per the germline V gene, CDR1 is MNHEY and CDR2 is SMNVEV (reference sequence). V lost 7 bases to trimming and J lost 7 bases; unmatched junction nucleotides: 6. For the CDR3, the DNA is TGTGCCAGCACCCGAGGGAGGGGGACCCAGTACTTC. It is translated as CASTRGRGTQYF.

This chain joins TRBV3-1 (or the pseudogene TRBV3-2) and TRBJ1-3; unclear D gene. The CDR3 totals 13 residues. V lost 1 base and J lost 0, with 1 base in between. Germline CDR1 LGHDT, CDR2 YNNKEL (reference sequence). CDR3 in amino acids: CASSQASGNTIYF. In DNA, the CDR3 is TGTGCCAGCAGCCAAGCCTCTGGAAACACCATATATTTT.

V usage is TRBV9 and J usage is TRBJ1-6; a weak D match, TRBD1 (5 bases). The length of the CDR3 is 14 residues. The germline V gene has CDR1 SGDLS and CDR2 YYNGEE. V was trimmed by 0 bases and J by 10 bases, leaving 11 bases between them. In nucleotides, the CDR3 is TGTGCCAGCAGCGTAGCTGGGGCTGGGTCACCCCTCCACTTT. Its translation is CASSVAGAGSPLHF.

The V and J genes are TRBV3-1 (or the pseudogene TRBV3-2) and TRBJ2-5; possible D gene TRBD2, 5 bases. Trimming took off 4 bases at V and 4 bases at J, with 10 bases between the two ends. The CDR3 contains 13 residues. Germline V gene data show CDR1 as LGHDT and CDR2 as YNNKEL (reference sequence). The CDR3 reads CASSRRERETQYF. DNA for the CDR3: TGTGCCAGCAGCCGCCGGGAACGAGAGACCCAGTACTTC.

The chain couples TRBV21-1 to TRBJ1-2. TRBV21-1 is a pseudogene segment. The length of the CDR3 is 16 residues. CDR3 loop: CASSKAGGVGSYGYTF. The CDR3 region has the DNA TGTGCCAGCAGCAAAGCGGGCGGGGTAGGTAGCTATGGCTACACCTTC.

CDR3 in amino acids: CATGDTLGGYTF. CDR3 in DNA: TGTGCCACCGGAGACACCCTCGGTGGCTACACCTTC. This sequence joins TRBV24-1 and TRBJ1-2; D uncertain. Germline values: CDR1 KGHDR, CDR2 SFDVKD. The V end was cut by 9 bases, the J end by 7 bases, with 14 bases between. The CDR3 length is 12 residues.

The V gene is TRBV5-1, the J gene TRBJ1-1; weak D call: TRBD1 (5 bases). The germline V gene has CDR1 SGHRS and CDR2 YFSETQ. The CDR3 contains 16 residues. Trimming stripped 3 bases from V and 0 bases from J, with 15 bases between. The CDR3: CASSYGAERVNTEAFF. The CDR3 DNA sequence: TGCGCCAGCAGCTACGGGGCCGAGAGGGTGAACACTGAAGCTTTCTTT.

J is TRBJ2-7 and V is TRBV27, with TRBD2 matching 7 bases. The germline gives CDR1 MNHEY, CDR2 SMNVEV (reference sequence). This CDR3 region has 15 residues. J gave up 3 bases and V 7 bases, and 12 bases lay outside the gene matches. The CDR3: CASTPMPAGSYEQYF. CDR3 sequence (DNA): TGTGCCAGCACCCCCATGCCAGCGGGAAGCTACGAGCAGTACTTC.

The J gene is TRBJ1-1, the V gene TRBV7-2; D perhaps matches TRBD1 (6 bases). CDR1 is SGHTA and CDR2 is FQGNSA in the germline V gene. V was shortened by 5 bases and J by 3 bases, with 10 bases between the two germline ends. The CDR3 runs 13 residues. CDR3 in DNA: TGTGCCAGCAGCCTGGGGGGGCACACTGAAGCTTTCTTT. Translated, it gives CASSLGGHTEAFF.

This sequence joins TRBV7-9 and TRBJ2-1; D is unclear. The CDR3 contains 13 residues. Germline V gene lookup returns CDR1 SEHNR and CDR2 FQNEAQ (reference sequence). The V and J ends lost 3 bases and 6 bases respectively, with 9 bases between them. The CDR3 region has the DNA TGTGCCAGCAGCTTTCTGCAGACCAATGAGCAGTTCTTC. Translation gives CASSFLQTNEQFF. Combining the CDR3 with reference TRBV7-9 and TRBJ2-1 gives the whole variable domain DTGVSQNPRHKITKRGQNVTFRCDPISEHNRLYWYRQTLGQGPEFLTYFQNEAQLEKSRLLSDRFSAERPKGSFSTLEIQRTEQGDSAMYLCASSFLQTNEQFFGPGTRLTVL.

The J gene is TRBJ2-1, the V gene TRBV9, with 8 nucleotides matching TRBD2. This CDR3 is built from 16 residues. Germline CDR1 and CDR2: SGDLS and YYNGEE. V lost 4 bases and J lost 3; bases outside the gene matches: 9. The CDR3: CASSPRLAGNYNEQFF. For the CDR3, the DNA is TGTGCCAGCAGCCCACGTTTAGCGGGGAACTACAATGAGCAGTTCTTC.

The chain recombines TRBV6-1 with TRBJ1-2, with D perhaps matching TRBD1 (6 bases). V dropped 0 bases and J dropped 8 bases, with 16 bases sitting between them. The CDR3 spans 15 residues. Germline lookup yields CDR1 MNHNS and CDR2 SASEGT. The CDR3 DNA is TGTGCCAGCAGTGAAGCGACAGGAGAATTGGGGGGCTACACCTTC. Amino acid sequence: CASSEATGELGGYTF.

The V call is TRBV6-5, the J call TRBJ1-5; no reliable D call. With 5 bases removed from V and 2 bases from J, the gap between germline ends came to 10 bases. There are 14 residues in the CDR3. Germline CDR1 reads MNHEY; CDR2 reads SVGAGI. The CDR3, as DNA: TGTGCCAGCAGTACACCTGGGGGCAATCAGCCCCAGCATTTT. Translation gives CASSTPGGNQPQHF.

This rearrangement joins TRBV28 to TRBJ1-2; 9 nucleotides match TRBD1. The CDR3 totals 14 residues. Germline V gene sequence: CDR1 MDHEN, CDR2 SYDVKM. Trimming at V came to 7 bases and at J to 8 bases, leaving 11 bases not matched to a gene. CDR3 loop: CASNSRGQGEGYTF. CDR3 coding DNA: TGTGCCAGCAATTCGAGGGGACAGGGTGAGGGCTACACCTTC.

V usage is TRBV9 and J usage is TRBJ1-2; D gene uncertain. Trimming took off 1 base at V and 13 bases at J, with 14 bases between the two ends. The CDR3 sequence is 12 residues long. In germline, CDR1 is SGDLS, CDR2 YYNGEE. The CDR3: CASSVQEGGLTF. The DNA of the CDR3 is TGTGCCAGCAGCGTACAGGAGGGTGGGCTCACCTTC.

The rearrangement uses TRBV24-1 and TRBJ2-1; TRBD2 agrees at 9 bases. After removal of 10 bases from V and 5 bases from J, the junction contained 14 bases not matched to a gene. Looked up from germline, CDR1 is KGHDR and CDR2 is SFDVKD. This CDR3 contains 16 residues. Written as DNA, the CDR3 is TGTGCCACGAAGAGTGTCACTAGCGGGCCAAACAATGAGCAGTTCTTC. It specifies CATKSVTSGPNNEQFF.

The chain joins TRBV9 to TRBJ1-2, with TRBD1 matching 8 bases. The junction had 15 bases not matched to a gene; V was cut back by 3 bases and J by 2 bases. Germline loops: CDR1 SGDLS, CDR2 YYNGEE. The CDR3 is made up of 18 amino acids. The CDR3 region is CASSAGQGLAGTNYGYTF. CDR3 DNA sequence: TGTGCCAGCAGCGCTGGACAGGGCCTCGCGGGTACCAACTATGGCTACACCTTC.

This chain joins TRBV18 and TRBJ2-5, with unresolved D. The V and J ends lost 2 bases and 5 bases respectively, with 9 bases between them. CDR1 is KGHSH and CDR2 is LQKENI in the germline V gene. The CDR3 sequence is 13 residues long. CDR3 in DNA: TGTGCCAGCTCACCAGGCCTCTTGGAGACCCAGTACTTC. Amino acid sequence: CASSPGLLETQYF.

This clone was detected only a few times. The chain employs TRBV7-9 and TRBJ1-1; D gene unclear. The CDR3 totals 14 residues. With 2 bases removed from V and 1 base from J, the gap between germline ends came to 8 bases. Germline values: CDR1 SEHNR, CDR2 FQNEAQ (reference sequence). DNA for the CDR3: TGTGCCAGCAGCTTAAGGACGGCGAACACTGAAGCTTTCTTT. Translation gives CASSLRTANTEAFF.

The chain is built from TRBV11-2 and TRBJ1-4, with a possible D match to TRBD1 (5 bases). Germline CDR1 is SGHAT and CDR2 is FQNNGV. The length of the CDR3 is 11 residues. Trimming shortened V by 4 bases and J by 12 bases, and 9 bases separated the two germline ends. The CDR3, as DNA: TGTGCCAGCAGCTGGGGACTGGAACTGTTTTTT. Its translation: CASSWGLELFF.

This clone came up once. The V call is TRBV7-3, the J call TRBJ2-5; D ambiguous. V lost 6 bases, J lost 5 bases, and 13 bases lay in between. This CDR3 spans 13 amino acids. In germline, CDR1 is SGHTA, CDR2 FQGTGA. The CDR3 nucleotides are TGTGCCAGCAGTTGGACCGTGGCGGAGACCCAGTACTTC. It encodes CASSWTVAETQYF.

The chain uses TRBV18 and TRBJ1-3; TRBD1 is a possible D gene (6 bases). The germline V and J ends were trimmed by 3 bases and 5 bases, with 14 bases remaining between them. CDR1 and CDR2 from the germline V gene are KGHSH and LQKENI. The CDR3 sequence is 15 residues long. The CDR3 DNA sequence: TGTGCCAGCTCACCGGGTTTGGGGGCGAGAAACACCATATATTTT. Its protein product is CASSPGLGARNTIYF.

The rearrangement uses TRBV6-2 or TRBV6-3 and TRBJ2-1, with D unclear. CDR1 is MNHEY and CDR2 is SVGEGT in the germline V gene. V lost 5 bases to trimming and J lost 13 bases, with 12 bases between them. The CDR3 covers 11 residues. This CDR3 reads CASSDWAAQFF. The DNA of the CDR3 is TGTGCCAGCAGTGATTGGGCAGCTCAGTTCTTC.

CDR3 in DNA: TGTGCCAGCTCACCCCTAGCGACCGGCAATGAGCAGTTCTTC. Amino acid sequence: CASSPLATGNEQFF. The chain links TRBV18 to TRBJ2-1; tentatively, D is TRBD2 (6 bases). The germline CDR1 and CDR2 sequences are KGHSH and LQKENI. The CDR3 contains 14 residues. V lost 3 bases, J lost 6 bases, and 12 bases lay in between. The whole variable domain, remainder taken from reference TRBV18 and TRBJ2-1, is NAGVMQNPRHLVRRRGQEARLRCSPMKGHSHVYWYRQLPEEGLKFMVYLQKENIIDESGMPKERFSAEFPKEGPSILRIQQVVRGDSAAYFCASSPLATGNEQFFGPGTRLTVL.

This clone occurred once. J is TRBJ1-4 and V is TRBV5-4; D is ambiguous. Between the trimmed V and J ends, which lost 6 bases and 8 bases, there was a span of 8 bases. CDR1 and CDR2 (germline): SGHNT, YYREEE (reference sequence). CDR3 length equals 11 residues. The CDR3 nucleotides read TGTGCCAGCACCTCGGGGGAAAAACTGTTTTTT. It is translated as CASTSGEKLFF.